The 10 T cell receptor beta chains reported below all come from one sample, sequenced in a study of blood T cell repertoires in COVID-19. Some clones are missing from TCRdb's copy, which holds only in-frame ones; the method was immunoSEQ multiplex PCR. The profile covers thousands of clones, with over 75% appearing a single time and about 4.7% taken by the ten largest. Input material: peripheral blood. All receptors come from a man older than 75 with active COVID-19.

The chain uses TRBV7-9 and TRBJ2-3; 10 bases line up with TRBD2. The V segment lost 5 bases and the J segment 3 bases; nucleotides outside the gene matches: 2. The germline CDR1 and CDR2 sequences are SEHNR and FQNEAQ (reference sequence). The CDR3 runs 14 residues. The CDR3 nucleotides read TGTGCCAGCAGCCAGACTAGCGGGACAGATACGCAGTATTTT. Translated, it gives CASSQTSGTDTQYF.

The chain recombines TRBV9 with TRBJ2-7; perhaps TRBD2 as D (5 bases). The V gene's germline CDR1 is SGDLS and CDR2 YYNGEE. The germline V and J ends were trimmed by 0 bases and 3 bases, with 13 bases remaining between them. This CDR3 comprises 15 residues. The CDR3 protein is CASSVEGSVDYEQYF. The CDR3 DNA follows: TGTGCCAGCAGCGTAGAAGGGAGCGTGGACTACGAGCAGTACTTC.

CDR3: CASSQRQKPSYNEQFF. The DNA for the CDR3 is TGTGCCAGCAGCCAACGACAGAAGCCCAGCTACAATGAGCAGTTCTTC. The chain carries TRBV3-1 (or the pseudogene TRBV3-2) and TRBJ2-1, with D maybe TRBD1 (5 bases). CDR3 length: 16 amino acids. The V end was cut by 2 bases, the J end by 3 bases, with 14 bases between. Germline V gene sequence: CDR1 LGHDT, CDR2 YNNKEL (reference sequence).

This clone was detected a few times. The chain joins TRBV6-5 to TRBJ1-6; no clear D. The CDR3 loop spans 15 amino acids. Germline CDR1 is MNHEY and CDR2 is SVGAGI. V lost 11 bases, J lost 7 bases, and 21 bases lay in between. The CDR3 DNA reads as TGTGCCGCGAGTGCTTGGGGTGGCGGGAATTCACCCCTCCACTTT. It codes for CAASAWGGGNSPLHF.

This chain joins TRBV7-8 and TRBJ2-2, with 8 bases fitting TRBD2. This CDR3 is built from 15 residues. Germline V CDR1 and CDR2: SGHVS, FQNEAQ. V shed 3 bases, J shed 6 bases, and the junction held 6 bases outside the gene matches. CDR3 sequence: CASSLRVLAAGELFF. The CDR3 DNA sequence: TGTGCCAGCAGCTTGAGGGTACTAGCGGCCGGGGAGCTGTTTTTT.

This clone appeared a few times. V gene TRBV10-1 combines with J gene TRBJ2-7; 8 bases agree with TRBD1. Trimming at V came to 4 bases and at J to 6 bases, leaving 11 bases not matched to a gene. Germline V lookup: CDR1 WNHNN, CDR2 SYGVQD (reference sequence). There are 15 residues in the CDR3. The CDR3 sequence is CASSAVTGALREQYF. CDR3 DNA: TGCGCCAGCAGTGCGGTGACAGGGGCACTGCGCGAGCAGTACTTC.

J is TRBJ1-1 and V is TRBV11-1, with D hard to call. This CDR3 contains 14 residues. Per germline, CDR1 SGHAT and CDR2 FQDESV (reference sequence). With 0 bases removed from V and 5 bases from J, the gap between germline ends came to 10 bases. As DNA, the CDR3 is TGTGCCAGCAGCTTAGCGAGTGTGGAGACTGAAGCTTTCTTT. Encoded protein: CASSLASVETEAFF.

The chain joins TRBV6-1 to TRBJ1-1, with 7 bases matching TRBD1. Germline CDR1 MNHNS, CDR2 SASEGT. The CDR3 is 13 amino acids. The V and J ends lost 2 bases and 7 bases, in that order; junction bases with no gene match: 4. The CDR3 nucleotides read TGTGCCAGCAGTGAAAGACAGGGTCTTGAAGCTTTCTTT. Protein sequence: CASSERQGLEAFF.

The V call is TRBV19, the J call TRBJ2-7; TRBD1 matches at 8 bases. The CDR3 has 16 residues. V lost 1 base, J lost 2 bases, and 7 bases stayed unmatched. CDR1 is LNHDA and CDR2 is SQIVND in the germline V gene (reference sequence). Written as DNA, the CDR3 is TGTGCCAGTAGTATAGGTGGACAGGGCCCTACCTACGAGCAGTACTTC. The encoded protein is CASSIGGQGPTYEQYF.

The V gene is TRBV9, the J gene TRBJ1-3; tentative D call: TRBD1 (6 bases). This CDR3 comprises 14 residues. V gave up 3 bases and J gave up 1 base, with 8 bases separating them. The V gene's germline CDR1 is SGDLS and CDR2 YYNGEE. CDR3 bases: TGTGCCAGCAGCGGCGGACAGTCTGGAAACACCATATATTTT. Translated: CASSGGQSGNTIYF.